The 25 T cell receptor beta chains below all came from one sample that was sequenced in a study of identifying expanded T cells in peripheral blood. TCRdb keeps only in-frame clones here, not all; method: immunoSEQ multiplex PCR. Of around 100,000 clones in the sample, about 89% were seen once. The sample was blood. The receptors stem from a person aged 18 to 70 in good health.

The chain has TRBV7-9 and TRBJ2-7; D is possibly TRBD1 (8 bases). CDR1 is SEHNR, CDR2 FQNEAQ, per germline (reference sequence). Trimming left V 5 bases short and J 7 bases short, with 18 bases between. This CDR3 is 14 amino acids long. The CDR3 loop is CASSPDTGGGEQYF. The CDR3 bases are TGTGCCAGCAGCCCCGACACAGGGGGAGGGGAGCAGTACTTC.

The rearrangement links TRBV4-3 to TRBJ2-7; D remains unclear. Germline V gene lookup returns CDR1 LGHNA and CDR2 YSLEER. The CDR3 length is 14 residues. Trimming removed 4 bases from V and 5 bases from J, with 15 bases in between. CDR3 sequence (DNA): TGCGCCAGCAGCCCGAGAGACAAGTCTCACGAGCAGTACTTC. This codes for CASSPRDKSHEQYF.

The genes are TRBV18 and TRBJ2-7; D not certain. This CDR3 is 14 amino acids long. The germline V gene has CDR1 KGHSH and CDR2 LQKENI. Trimming stripped 6 bases from V and 1 base from J, with 13 bases between. DNA of the CDR3: TGTGCCAGCTCCCAGATGAGCCTTTCCTACGAGCAGTACTTC. Protein product: CASSQMSLSYEQYF.

J is TRBJ1-1 and V is TRBV19; D remains unclear. V was clipped by 6 bases and J by 3 bases, with 14 bases between them. Germline V gene sequence: CDR1 LNHDA, CDR2 SQIVND (reference sequence). The CDR3 totals 14 residues. As DNA, the CDR3 is TGTGCCAGTAGCCAATATACGGCCTACACTGAAGCTTTCTTT. This codes for CASSQYTAYTEAFF.

The chain carries TRBV7-9 and TRBJ2-7, with TRBD1 identical over 11 bases. The CDR3 has 16 amino acids. The V segment lost 2 bases and the J segment 0 bases; nucleotides outside the gene matches: 3. Germline V CDR1 and CDR2: SEHNR, FQNEAQ (reference sequence). DNA of the CDR3: TGTGCCAGCAGCTTATCCGGACAGGGGGCCTCCTACGAGCAGTACTTC. As protein: CASSLSGQGASYEQYF.

V and J are TRBV2 and TRBJ1-2; 8 nucleotides match TRBD1. This CDR3 has 13 residues. With V trimmed by 6 bases and J by 5 bases, 5 bases remained unmatched. The V gene's germline CDR1 is SNHLY and CDR2 FYNNEI. CDR3 region: CASRTTGGYGYTF. The CDR3 DNA reads TGTGCCAGCAGGACTACAGGGGGATATGGCTACACCTTC.

This chain joins TRBV6-6 and TRBJ2-5, with D maybe TRBD1 (6 bases). V was cut by 2 bases and J by 5 bases, with 12 bases left in between. The CDR3 runs 14 residues. Germline CDR1 MNHNY, CDR2 SVGAGI (reference sequence). This chain's CDR3 is CASSYRTRGETQYF. CDR3 sequence (DNA): TGTGCCAGCAGTTACCGGACGAGGGGGGAGACCCAGTACTTC.

The chain joins TRBV10-3 to TRBJ1-4; 7 bases are a match to TRBD1. The CDR3 sequence is 14 residues long. Germline lookup yields CDR1 ENHRY and CDR2 SYGVKD. V dropped 6 bases and J dropped 8; count of bases not matched to a gene: 9. The CDR3 here is CAIRSDREGEKLFF. In DNA form, the CDR3 reads TGTGCCATCAGATCTGACAGGGAAGGAGAAAAACTGTTTTTT.

The V gene is TRBV4-3, the J gene TRBJ2-5; D remains ambiguous. This CDR3 contains 17 residues. The germline V and J ends were trimmed by 1 base and 1 base, with 16 bases remaining between them. Germline V gene sequence: CDR1 LGHNA, CDR2 YSLEER. The CDR3 DNA reads TGCGCCAGCAGCCAAGGCCTTCTTGACATACTCCAAGAGACCCAGTACTTC. As protein: CASSQGLLDILQETQYF.

The chain couples TRBV19 to TRBJ2-2; TRBD2 agrees at 7 bases. The CDR3 is 17 amino acids. Germline lookup yields CDR1 LNHDA and CDR2 SQIVND (reference sequence). Trimming took 0 bases from V and 1 from J; bases not matched to a gene: 5. CDR3 in DNA: TGTGCCAGTAGTATAGAGGGTCTAGCGGTGAACACCGGGGAGCTGTTTTTT. This gives the protein CASSIEGLAVNTGELFF.

The chain couples TRBV19 to TRBJ2-7, with 7 positions matching TRBD1. This CDR3 is built from 15 residues. Germline CDR1 and CDR2: LNHDA and SQIVND (reference sequence). The trim removed 6 bases at V and 0 bases at J, leaving 8 bases unmatched. The CDR3 reads CASSLQGIGSYEQYF. The DNA for the CDR3 is TGTGCCAGTAGCCTACAGGGGATTGGCTCCTACGAGCAGTACTTC.

V gene TRBV10-1 combines with J gene TRBJ1-2; D might be TRBD1 (6 bases). The CDR3 contains 13 residues. Germline CDR1 is WNHNN and CDR2 is SYGVQD (reference sequence). CDR3 in amino acids: CGLGGEDPYGYTF. For the CDR3, the DNA is TGCGGACTGGGGGGCGAGGACCCCTATGGCTACACCTTC.

This rearrangement joins TRBV5-1 to TRBJ1-3; D gene unclear. This CDR3 is 14 amino acids long. V was cut by 0 bases and J by 10 bases, with 14 bases left in between. From germline, CDR1 is SGHRS and CDR2 YFSETQ. The CDR3: CASSLGVKPETIYF. CDR3 nucleotides: TGCGCCAGCAGCTTGGGTGTAAAACCCGAAACCATATATTTT.

The V and J genes are TRBV6-5 and TRBJ1-1; possibly TRBD1 for D (6 bases). This CDR3 is 14 amino acids long. V lost 4 bases to trimming and J lost 11 bases, with 20 bases between them. In germline, CDR1 is MNHEY, CDR2 SVGAGI. CDR3 in amino acids: CASSSHIKSRGAFF. The CDR3 nucleotides read TGTGCCAGCAGTTCCCATATCAAGTCAAGGGGGGCTTTCTTT.

The rearrangement links TRBV15 to TRBJ1-2; no firm D call. The CDR3 is 13 residues long. Germline CDR1 LNHNV, CDR2 YYDKDF (reference sequence). Between the trimmed V and J ends, which lost 0 bases and 4 bases, there was a span of 6 bases. The CDR3 bases are TGTGCCACCAGCAGAGAATCCCTCTATGGCTACACCTTC. Encoded protein: CATSRESLYGYTF.

The rearrangement joins TRBV7-6 to TRBJ2-2, with 11 bases that match TRBD2. The CDR3 runs to 16 residues. Germline CDR1 and CDR2: SGHVS and FNYEAQ. The junction had 6 bases not matched to a gene; V was cut back by 2 bases and J by 7 bases. As DNA, the CDR3 is TGTGCCAGCAGCTTAATAGCGGGGGGGCGAGGCGGGGAGCTGTTTTTT. Translation: CASSLIAGGRGGELFF.

The DNA for the CDR3 is TGTGCCAGCAGCGTAGCGGGACAGGGGTCCGAGACCCAGTACTTC. Its protein product is CASSVAGQGSETQYF. The rearrangement joins TRBV9 to TRBJ2-5, with 10 nucleotides matching TRBD1. Germline V gene lookup returns CDR1 SGDLS and CDR2 YYNGEE. CDR3 length: 15 residues. Losses at the gene ends were 0 bases for V and 5 bases for J; bases not matched to a gene: 4.

This rearrangement joins TRBV4-2 to TRBJ1-1; D is possibly TRBD1 (5 bases). V was trimmed by 0 bases and J by 8 bases, leaving 16 bases between them. The CDR3 is 15 residues long. Germline values: CDR1 LGHNA, CDR2 YNFKEQ. CDR3 loop: CASSQDSMGPREAFF. CDR3 nucleotides: TGTGCCAGCAGCCAAGACTCGATGGGGCCCAGGGAAGCTTTCTTT.

This chain connects TRBV13 to TRBJ2-3; tentatively, D is TRBD1 or TRBD2 (5 bases each). This CDR3 region has 14 residues. Germline V lookup: CDR1 PRHDT, CDR2 FYEKMQ (reference sequence). Trimming left V 6 bases short and J 3 bases short, with 13 bases between. The CDR3 sequence: CASRSQGVTDTQYF. The CDR3 DNA reads as TGTGCCAGCAGGTCGCAGGGAGTTACAGATACGCAGTATTTT.

The rearrangement links TRBV6-4 to TRBJ2-3; D may be TRBD1 (5 bases). V was trimmed by 6 bases and J by 5 bases, leaving 6 bases between them. The germline V gene has CDR1 MRHNA and CDR2 SNTAGT. This CDR3 contains 11 residues. In DNA, the CDR3 is TGTGCCAGCAGAGACAGAGATACGCAGTATTTT. As protein: CASRDRDTQYF.

The V call is TRBV6-4, the J call TRBJ2-3; D uncertain. V lost 0 bases to trimming and J lost 5 bases, with 9 bases between them. This CDR3 has 14 amino acids. Germline values: CDR1 MRHNA, CDR2 SNTAGT. The CDR3 loop reads CASSDSGFGDTQYF. As DNA, the CDR3 is TGTGCCAGCAGTGACTCCGGTTTTGGAGATACGCAGTATTTT.

This clone was detected a few times. This chain links TRBV11-2 with TRBJ1-6; tentative D call: TRBD1 (6 bases). Deletions cut 1 base from V and 13 bases from J, with 11 bases between. Germline CDR1 SGHAT, CDR2 FQNNGV. This CDR3 spans 13 amino acids. The DNA for the CDR3 is TGTGCCAGCAGCTTAGGGGCGAGGGGGCCCCTCCACTTT. Protein product: CASSLGARGPLHF.

CDR3 in DNA: TGCAGCGTTGCGGAAGCAGGGTATAGGGCTGAAGCTTTCTTT. It is translated as CSVAEAGYRAEAFF. This sequence joins TRBV29-1 and TRBJ1-1, with D possibly TRBD1 on 5 matching bases. This CDR3 has 14 residues. V dropped 4 bases and J dropped 6 bases, with 18 bases sitting between them. In germline, CDR1 is SQVTM, CDR2 ANQGSEA.

The CDR3 coding sequence is TGCGCCAGCAGCCTAACAGGGGACGAGCAGTACTTC. It encodes CASSLTGDEQYF. The chain links TRBV4-1 to TRBJ2-7, with 7 bases identical to TRBD1. Germline V gene sequence: CDR1 MGHRA, CDR2 YSYEKL. Trimming took 4 bases from V and 5 from J; bases not matched to a gene: 2. The CDR3 sequence is 12 residues long.

This chain uses TRBV5-1 with TRBJ2-3, with 12 positions matching TRBD2. Germline CDR1 and CDR2: SGHRS and YFSETQ. V shed 2 bases, J shed 0 bases, and the junction held 7 bases outside the gene matches. The CDR3 extends over 18 amino acids. CDR3 nucleotides: TGCGCCAGCAGCTTTTCTAGCGGGGGGGTTTCTAGCACAGATACGCAGTATTTT. It encodes CASSFSSGGVSSTDTQYF.